This is a list of T cell receptor beta chains from one sample in a study of human T cells and chemical hapten exposure. Each CDR3 protein gets one entry after TCRdb re-called the RACE reads with MiXCR. This table has 380,000 or so distinct CDR3 sequences, 4.5% to 5.5% appearing once. The source was whole blood, collected in connection with sensitization to the hapten diphenylcyclopropenone (DPC). Receptors were obtained from a woman under 30 with alopecia areata. Some clones in this sample may be carry-over from other donors' samples. Each CDR3 is given with its conserved first and last residue.

V,J,CDR3
TRBV7-2,TRBJ2-5,CASSSLAGGLQETQYF
TRBV6-2/TRBV6-3,TRBJ2-7,CASSSRTGAFYEQYF
TRBV7-9,TRBJ1-1,CASSVGFRTEAFF
TRBV4-3,TRBJ1-6,CASSQDVEYNSPLHF
TRBV3-1,TRBJ2-4,CASSGVREAKNIQYF
TRBV9,TRBJ1-2,CASSGTAYGYTF
TRBV5-6,TRBJ2-1,CASSSEGFNEQFF
TRBV3-1,TRBJ2-1,CASSQPDGSGVSSYNEQFF
TRBV12-3/TRBV12-4,TRBJ2-2,CASSASGLKMFNTGELFF
TRBV6-2/TRBV6-3,TRBJ2-1,CASSALINNEQFF
TRBV7-6,TRBJ1-5,CASSRGVRQPQHF
TRBV29-1,TRBJ1-2,CSVVDRGLRGYTF
TRBV7-9,TRBJ2-3,CASIAEADTQYF
TRBV12-3/TRBV12-4,TRBJ1-2,CASSSPGYQPHHGYTF
TRBV5-1,TRBJ2-7,CASRKTGASYEQYF
TRBV24-1,TRBJ1-3,CATSDWDIGNTIYF
TRBV7-2,TRBJ2-3,CASSRRLIAGGYTDTQYF
TRBV20-1,TRBJ1-6,CSATGGANSPLHF
TRBV27,TRBJ2-7,CASSQGQSYEQYF
TRBV4-3,TRBJ2-1,CASSRAPSGEIYNEQFF
TRBV20-1,TRBJ1-6,CRAGTGGSPLHF
TRBV7-2,TRBJ1-2,CASSLEQDYTF
TRBV4-2,TRBJ1-2,CASSQEKGDRALYGYTF
TRBV20-1,TRBJ2-7,CSARGHAYEQYF
TRBV6-6,TRBJ1-1,CASRRDNQNTEAFF
TRBV20-1,TRBJ1-4,CSVRTAGEKLFF
TRBV4-2,TRBJ1-5,CASSPKTGTDHQPQHF
TRBV9,TRBJ2-3,CASAGLAGSDTQYF
TRBV9,TRBJ1-6,CASSVGPSKGSPLHF
TRBV9,TRBJ2-3,CASSVGGGRSTDTQYF
TRBV5-1,TRBJ2-2,CASSLSGLRAGELFF
TRBV6-5,TRBJ2-3,CASPPSSGGALDTQYF
TRBV6-1,TRBJ1-4,CASSENEVWSPPTTNEKLFF
TRBV28,TRBJ2-7,CASSLITTSGEVYEQYF
TRBV4-3,TRBJ1-4,CASSQQATGPNEKLFF
TRBV12-3/TRBV12-4,TRBJ2-7,CASQPSGGHSYEQYF
TRBV24-1,TRBJ2-2,CATSDRQVGELFF
TRBV7-9,TRBJ2-4,CASSPPGTSNWGNIQYF
TRBV7-2,TRBJ2-4,CASSLDGASNIQYF
TRBV28,TRBJ2-3,CASSLFTRRGTDTQYF
TRBV7-9,TRBJ2-7,CASSLTTRRTYEQYF
TRBV7-8,TRBJ2-3,CASSLGQGGTDTQYF
TRBV6-6,TRBJ2-1,CASSTGTSGFVEQFF
TRBV4-3,TRBJ2-7,CASSQDLTSEYEQYF
TRBV7-2,TRBJ1-5,CASSTGFQPQHF
TRBV3-1,TRBJ2-1,CASSQEGGNEQFF
TRBV5-1,TRBJ2-1,CASSAGLTTNEQFF
TRBV4-1,TRBJ1-3,CASSIPLTGPSSGNTIYF
TRBV12-3/TRBV12-4,TRBJ2-7,CASSPRGGAVTYEQYF
TRBV4-3,TRBJ1-6,CASSQGPGQLNSPLHF
TRBV7-4,TRBJ1-1,CASSSTTGYTEAFF
TRBV2,TRBJ2-5,CASSGDRDQETQYF
TRBV7-8,TRBJ1-5,CASSDRYSNQPQHF
TRBV10-3,TRBJ1-1,CAISDGEKLQGGRNTEAFF
TRBV7-9,TRBJ1-5,CASSQRNQPQHF
TRBV29-1,TRBJ2-3,CSVDKGQFFTDTQYF
TRBV10-3,TRBJ2-7,CAISENRGAGYEQYF